These T cell receptor beta chains were read from a single sample in a study of blood T cell repertoires in COVID-19. Sequencing was performed with immunoSEQ multiplex PCR; in TCRdb, only in-frame clones are kept and a portion is missing. The sample has approximately 150,000 clones, about four fifths seen once. Sequenced: peripheral blood. These receptors all come from a man aged 70 or older who had recovered from COVID-19. CDR3s include the opening cysteine and the closing phenylalanine or tryptophan. A D gene is named only where the DNA matches it firmly.

v_call	j_call	d_call	cdr3_aa
TRBV2	TRBJ2-3	TRBD1	CASRPSGQGGDTQYF
TRBV13	TRBJ2-3	TRBD2	CASSLTASGRRSADTQYF
TRBV20-1	TRBJ2-1	.	CSARSRGEQFF
TRBV27	TRBJ1-6	.	CASSSNQGYNSPLHF
TRBV3-1/TRBV3-2	TRBJ2-5	TRBD1	CASSRTGFKQGTQYF
TRBV5-6	TRBJ2-3	.	CASSPSGRGLADTQYF
TRBV5-8	TRBJ2-7	.	CASSLQGEQYF
TRBV3-1/TRBV3-2	TRBJ2-2	.	CASSQAGPGGELFF
TRBV11-1	TRBJ2-2	TRBD1	CASSLRTGATGELFF
TRBV6-5	TRBJ2-4	.	CASSYSRSLAKNIQYF
TRBV7-2	TRBJ2-1	.	CASSLLGASSYNEQFF
TRBV10-3	TRBJ2-7	TRBD1	CAISPAGQGEQQYF
TRBV5-4	TRBJ2-2	.	CASSLEQGGNTGELFF
TRBV7-2	TRBJ2-1	TRBD2	CASSISAGSEQFF
TRBV6-6	TRBJ2-7	TRBD1	CASSYSIGQGANEQYF
TRBV3-1/TRBV3-2	TRBJ2-2	.	CASSQVRRESNGELFF
TRBV19	TRBJ1-5	.	CASSIQKNQPQHF
TRBV5-6	TRBJ2-1	TRBD2	CASSLVTTSGYNEQFF
TRBV19	TRBJ2-2	.	CASSNGLINTGELFF
TRBV5-1	TRBJ2-3	.	CASREGTSTDTQYF
TRBV7-8	TRBJ2-3	TRBD2	CASSSLAGADTQYF
TRBV18	TRBJ2-3	.	CASSTTGRAVADTQYF
TRBV9	TRBJ2-5	TRBD1	CASSVGTGGPQETQYF
TRBV7-9	TRBJ2-6	TRBD1	CASNTGGSGANVLTF
TRBV5-6	TRBJ1-1	.	CASSSGLTEAFF
TRBV3-1/TRBV3-2	TRBJ1-3	TRBD1	CASSQVRDRDYGNTIYF
TRBV5-1	TRBJ2-5	.	CASNRGTVRETQYF
TRBV7-9	TRBJ1-4	.	CASSLGSGINEKLFF
TRBV27	TRBJ2-7	TRBD1	CASSSGGPYEQYF
TRBV13	TRBJ2-6	.	CASSPSVLQTGANVLTF
TRBV10-3	TRBJ1-5	TRBD1	CAVRDRDDQPQHF
TRBV19	TRBJ2-7	TRBD2	CASSIDPAGSSGEQYF
TRBV29-1	TRBJ2-7	.	CSVRDNSYEQYF
TRBV12-3/TRBV12-4	TRBJ1-2	.	CASGDRYYGYTF
TRBV18	TRBJ1-2	.	CASSPLGGPRPVYGYTF
TRBV11-2	TRBJ2-2	TRBD1	CASSQGAGTGELFF
TRBV5-1	TRBJ2-5	TRBD1	CASSLEATGGRTQYF
TRBV12-3/TRBV12-4	TRBJ2-4	TRBD1	CASSPQGAGQYF
TRBV12-5	TRBJ2-1	TRBD2	CASGLVRGSGRVNEQFF
TRBV10-2	TRBJ2-7	TRBD2	CASRASGRNREQYF
TRBV12-3/TRBV12-4	TRBJ2-7	.	CASSFAQGSEQYF
TRBV6-5	TRBJ1-1	.	CASSLGQMNTEAFF
TRBV29-1	TRBJ1-1	.	CSVDSVGEAFF
TRBV7-2	TRBJ1-1	TRBD1	CASSPDRGRNTEAFF
TRBV9	TRBJ2-1	TRBD1	CASSAQGNSYNEQFF
TRBV19	TRBJ2-5	.	CASSSRFGETQYF
TRBV10-3	TRBJ1-1	.	CAISENGGRTEAFF